The T cell receptor beta chain under discussion was sequenced for a study of naive and memory T cell subsets. General study results and limits: Gini index rose across naive, CM, EM and EMRA in CD4 and CD8. Clonotypes here are unpaired alpha or beta chain sequences.

The V end was cut by 2 bases, the J end by 3 bases, with 6 bases between. This CDR3 has 13 residues. Looked up from germline, CDR1 is SGHRS and CDR2 is YFSETQ. A remark on this clonotype: The antigen is undetermined. The conserved final phenylalanine or tryptophan is absent from the CDR3, which likely points to a read error.

An equimolar mix of two oligonucleotides served as the beta constant-region primer for TRBC1 and TRBC2. Four rounds of PCR amplified the ligated cDNA using nested alpha and beta constant-region primers plus SP2. TCRdb passed the UMI-ligation and nested PCR reads through MiXCR, listing each CDR3 protein once. The table lists over 65,000 distinct CDR3 sequences, approximately 9.2% of them singletons. Input material: naive CD8+ T cells from blood. This rearrangement joins TRBV5-1 to TRBJ2-1; D not certain. The sequence came from a human donor in good health. The CDR3 region is CASSFGVYNEQFS. CDR3 nucleotide sequence: TGCGCCAGCAGCTTTGGGGTCTACAATGAGCAGTTCTCC.